This entry lists 25 T cell receptor beta chains sequenced from one sample in a study of regulatory T cells in long-lasting Graves disease. Sequencing libraries for TCR beta were prepared with iRepertoire HTBI primers and Arm-PCR of CDR3 regions. TCRdb itself ran the multiplex PCR reads through MiXCR, one entry per CDR3 protein. The table has 350,000 to 500,000 distinct CDR3 sequences, 13% to 15% seen once. Time point denoted: newly diagnosed GD, antithyroid drugs for less than 3 months. PBMC-extracted RNA yielded the TCR library. These data were likewise used in another study, on T cells in Graves' hyperthyroidism and ophthalmopathy.

This material consisted of peripheral blood mononuclear cells (PBMCs), taken at new diagnosis, from a patient treated with antithyroid drugs. These receptor sequences come from a woman between 50 and 59 years old with Graves disease.

The gene calls are TRBV11-2 and TRBJ2-1, with 9 bases aligning to TRBD2. The V gene's germline CDR1 is SGHAT and CDR2 FQNNGV. The CDR3 consists of 18 residues. The junction had 13 bases not matched to a gene; V was cut back by 2 bases and J by 5 bases. CDR3: CASSLTSRPSGIDNEQFF. Here the CDR3 DNA reads TGTGCCAGCAGCTTAACCTCCCGGCCTAGCGGGATCGACAATGAGCAGTTCTTC.

The chain has TRBV7-9 and TRBJ2-5, with a tentative D call TRBD1 (6 bases). This CDR3 has 20 residues. Deletions cut 5 bases from V and 2 bases from J, with 30 bases between. Per germline, CDR1 SEHNR and CDR2 FQNEAQ (reference sequence). CDR3 residues: CASSPGRSWTASIMQETQYF. The CDR3 bases are TGTGCCAGCAGCCCCGGGCGGAGCTGGACAGCCTCGATCATGCAAGAGACCCAGTACTTC.

This clonotype has ten or more counts. DNA for the CDR3: TGTGCCAGCTATAAACCTCAAGAGAAGCAGTACTTC. This translates into CASYKPQEKQYF. This sequence joins TRBV6-1 and TRBJ2-7; D unresolved. V gave up 8 bases and J gave up 8 bases, with 16 bases separating them. Looked up from germline, CDR1 is MNHNS and CDR2 is SASEGT. The CDR3 is 12 amino acids.

The chain couples TRBV7-2 to TRBJ2-2; the D gene is possibly TRBD2 (5 bases). This CDR3 has 13 amino acids. From germline, CDR1 is SGHTA and CDR2 FQGNSA. Trimming pared 6 bases from V and 2 bases from J, leaving 7 bases between. The CDR3 region is CASSRTNTGELFF. Written as DNA, the CDR3 is TGTGCCAGCAGTCGGACTAACACCGGGGAGCTGTTTTTT.

V usage is TRBV5-1 and J usage is TRBJ2-2, with 11 bases that match TRBD1. V gave up 4 bases and J gave up 0 bases; unmatched junction bases: 8. The germline V gene has CDR1 SGHRS and CDR2 YFSETQ. CDR3 length equals 18 residues. The DNA of the CDR3 is TGCGCCAGCAGCCCACAGGACAGGGGGCTCTCGAACACCGGGGAGCTGTTTTTT. It encodes CASSPQDRGLSNTGELFF. The variable domain in full, completed from reference TRBV5-1 and TRBJ2-2, reads KAGVTQTPRYLIKTRGQQVTLSCSPISGHRSVSWYQQTPGQGLQFLFEYFSETQRNKGNFPGRFSGRQFSNSRSEMNVSTLELGDSALYLCASSPQDRGLSNTGELFFGEGSRLTVL.

There are a few counts of this clonotype. The junction and the germline gene differ at one end; a read error may be behind it. The gene calls are TRBV3-1 and TRBJ2-7; weak D call: TRBD1 (6 bases). Looked up from germline, CDR1 is LGHDT and CDR2 is YNNKEL (reference sequence). The CDR3 extends over 16 amino acids. The CDR3 nucleotides read TGTGCCAGCGGCCAAGGTACAGGGAGATTTACCTACGAGCAGTACTTC. Protein product: CASGQGTGRFTYEQYF.

This clonotype was counted at least ten times. This chain joins TRBV29-1 and TRBJ2-1; D unresolved. Trimming removed 6 bases from V and 10 bases from J, with 10 bases in between. The germline V gene has CDR1 SQVTM and CDR2 ANQGSEA. The CDR3 is 10 amino acids. The CDR3 is CSVITREQFF. For the CDR3, the DNA is TGCAGCGTCATAACGCGGGAGCAGTTCTTC.

The chain combines TRBV28 with TRBJ2-1; TRBD2 agrees at 14 bases. V shed 5 bases and J 9 bases; nucleotides not matched to a gene: 9. This CDR3 region has 16 residues. From germline, CDR1 is MDHEN and CDR2 SYDVKM. CDR3 DNA: TGTGCCAGCAGTCCCCCCGGGACTAGCGGGAGAGGTGAGCAGTTCTTC. Protein product: CASSPPGTSGRGEQFF.

This chain links TRBV28 with TRBJ2-7, with D perhaps matching TRBD1 (6 bases). CDR3 length: 15 amino acids. Germline assignment: CDR1 MDHEN and CDR2 SYDVKM. The ends were cut back, 3 bases at V and 0 bases at J, with 12 bases in the middle. CDR3 DNA sequence: TGTGCCAGCAGTTTGTCAGGGGCGAGCTCCTACGAGCAGTACTTC. This gives the protein CASSLSGASSYEQYF.

This clonotype has ten or more counts. The chain is built from TRBV28 and TRBJ2-7; a possible D gene is TRBD2 (5 bases). This CDR3 has 11 amino acids. Per germline, CDR1 MDHEN and CDR2 SYDVKM. Trimming took 6 bases from V and 6 from J, leaving 9 bases between them. The CDR3 DNA follows: TGTGCCAGCAGCTTGACTATCGAGCAGTACTTC. Amino acids: CASSLTIEQYF.

This clonotype was observed many times. This chain's CDR3 is CASSPLLAGDSGELFF. Here the CDR3 DNA reads TGTGCCAGCAGCCCCCTCCTAGCGGGAGATTCCGGGGAGCTGTTTTTT. This chain links TRBV11-2 with TRBJ2-2; 10 bases map to TRBD2. The CDR3 has 16 amino acids. Per germline, CDR1 SGHAT and CDR2 FQNNGV. V gave up 5 bases and J gave up 6 bases; unmatched junction bases: 9.

This clonotype has a handful of counts. The chain joins TRBV5-1 to TRBJ2-5; D is unresolved. Trimming left V 1 base short and J 4 bases short, with 5 bases between. Germline-derived CDR1 and CDR2 are SGHRS and YFSETQ. The CDR3 loop spans 12 amino acids. DNA of the CDR3: TGCGCCAGCAGCTTGTGGGGAGAGACCCAGTACTTC. Amino acids: CASSLWGETQYF.

On this clonotype: A much larger clone differs from this one at a single base, so this may be a read error. The V and J genes are TRBV12-3 or TRBV12-4 and TRBJ2-5; 9 nucleotides line up with TRBD1. CDR3 length equals 15 residues. The CDR3 region has the DNA TGTGCCAGCGGTTTTACAGGGGGCGCGCGGGAGACCCAGTACTTC. It is translated as CASGFTGGARETQYF.

This clonotype was recorded only once. The rearrangement joins TRBV11-2 to TRBJ2-5; TRBD1 aligns across 7 bases. V shed 2 bases and J 2 bases; nucleotides not matched to a gene: 8. Germline V gives CDR1 SGHAT, CDR2 FQNNGV. The CDR3 has 16 residues. The CDR3 DNA reads as TGTGCCAGCAGCTTATCGACAGGGTTGGGGCAAGAGACCCAGTACTTC. Encoded protein: CASSLSTGLGQETQYF.

The chain couples TRBV18 to TRBJ2-7, with 10 bases lining up with TRBD2. V shed 6 bases, J shed 8 bases, and the junction held 7 bases outside the gene matches. Germline CDR1 is KGHSH and CDR2 is LQKENI. The CDR3 contains 13 residues. This chain's CDR3 is CASSQGLAEQQYF. CDR3 nucleotides: TGTGCCAGCTCGCAAGGACTAGCGGAACAGCAGTACTTC.

This clonotype was detected many times. This chain connects TRBV28 to TRBJ2-2; 8 nucleotides agree with TRBD2. Germline lookup yields CDR1 MDHEN and CDR2 SYDVKM. The CDR3 consists of 14 residues. V lost 4 bases to trimming and J lost 6 bases; unmatched junction nucleotides: 4. CDR3 residues: CASSWTSPPGELFF. In DNA form, the CDR3 reads TGTGCCAGCAGTTGGACTAGCCCCCCCGGGGAGCTGTTTTTT.

This clonotype has ten or more counts. The genes are TRBV5-5 and TRBJ2-1, with 7 bases identical to TRBD1. The J segment lost 7 bases and the V segment lost 4 bases, leaving 11 bases of the junction unmatched. Germline V lookup: CDR1 SGHKS, CDR2 YYEKEE (reference sequence). The CDR3 covers 15 residues. CDR3 DNA: TGTGCCAGCAGCCCTGGGACAGTTTCGGTAAATGAGCAGTTCTTC. Translation gives CASSPGTVSVNEQFF.

The chain recombines TRBV20-1 with TRBJ2-5; 10 bases fit TRBD2. The CDR3 totals 15 residues. V lost 2 bases to trimming and J lost 7 bases; unmatched junction nucleotides: 10. Germline V CDR1 and CDR2: DFQATT, SNEGSKA (reference sequence). The CDR3 region has the DNA TGCAGTGCTAGACTGAGCGGGAGGGCCCTCGGGACCCAGTACTTC. This encodes CSARLSGRALGTQYF.

The genes are TRBV7-9 and TRBJ2-6, with D maybe TRBD1 (5 bases). Trimming stripped 5 bases from V and 1 base from J, with 18 bases between. CDR1 is SEHNR and CDR2 is FQNEAQ in the germline V gene (reference sequence). The CDR3 covers 18 residues. The CDR3 region has the DNA TGTGCCAGCAGCCCCACTTCAGGGTTTGTTTCTGGGGCCAACGTCCTGACTTTC. Translated: CASSPTSGFVSGANVLTF.

This clonotype was observed many times. CDR3: CASSGTGEYEQYF. DNA of the CDR3: TGTGCCAGCTCGGGGACAGGTGAATACGAGCAGTACTTC. V and J are TRBV2 and TRBJ2-7, with 8 bases that match TRBD1. The CDR3 length is 13 residues. The trim removed 8 bases at V and 4 bases at J, leaving 7 bases unmatched. The germline V gene has CDR1 SNHLY and CDR2 FYNNEI.

This clonotype came up a few times. The rearrangement uses TRBV6-1 and TRBJ2-5; D possibly corresponds to TRBD2 (6 bases). Trimming shortened V by 0 bases and J by 4 bases, and 18 bases separated the two germline ends. Germline V CDR1 and CDR2: MNHNS, SASEGT. CDR3 size: 17 residues. The CDR3: CASSEAPGTWGGETQYF. DNA of the CDR3: TGTGCCAGCAGTGAAGCCCCCGGGACTTGGGGTGGAGAGACCCAGTACTTC.

This clonotype was seen a few times. V usage is TRBV5-1 and J usage is TRBJ2-1, with TRBD2 matching 8 bases. The CDR3 has 17 amino acids. The germline V gene has CDR1 SGHRS and CDR2 YFSETQ. Unmatched junction bases numbered 17, after V lost 3 bases and J lost 9 bases. The CDR3 nucleotides are TGCGCCAGCAGCTCAGAGAGCGGGAGCCTCTATAAGGGTGAGCAGTTCTTC. It translates to CASSSESGSLYKGEQFF.

This clonotype was seen more than once but under ten times. The genes are TRBV4-1 and TRBJ1-2; 7 bases align to TRBD1. The germline gives CDR1 MGHRA, CDR2 YSYEKL. CDR3 length: 15 residues. V shed 1 base, J shed 4 bases, and the junction held 6 bases outside the gene matches. The CDR3 DNA reads TGCGCCAGCAGCCAAGGGGACAGCGATACCTATGGCTACACCTTC. Protein sequence: CASSQGDSDTYGYTF.

With regard to this clonotype: A junction end diverges from the germline sequence, so it may reflect a read error. The rearrangement uses TRBV5-4 and TRBJ2-3; D is unclear. CDR1 is SGHNT, CDR2 YYREEE, per germline (reference sequence). The CDR3 extends over 13 amino acids. CDR3: CASSLGSTDTRYF. The CDR3 DNA reads as TGTGCCAGCAGCTTGGGGTCCACAGATACGCGGTATTTT.

This clonotype was seen repeatedly, ten times or more. This chain uses TRBV5-1 with TRBJ1-2; tentative D call: TRBD1 (5 bases). V shed 4 bases and J shed 5 bases, with 15 bases lying between them. This CDR3 region has 14 residues. Germline lookup yields CDR1 SGHRS and CDR2 YFSETQ. The DNA for the CDR3 is TGCGCCAGCAGCCTGTCCGGGACGGAGTATGGCTACACCTTC. It encodes CASSLSGTEYGYTF. The full variable domain, with the rest looked up from reference TRBV5-1 and TRBJ1-2, is KAGVTQTPRYLIKTRGQQVTLSCSPISGHRSVSWYQQTPGQGLQFLFEYFSETQRNKGNFPGRFSGRQFSNSRSEMNVSTLELGDSALYLCASSLSGTEYGYTFGSGTRLTVV.